This T cell receptor beta chain was identified in a study of blood T cell repertoires in COVID-19. Original data processing: Nucleated cell number was recorded as an estimate derived from reference gene primer amplification. Repertoires were generated with immunoSEQ multiplex PCR, while TCRdb's copy carries only in-frame clones and drops some. V, J and clone size are those of that table, while D and trimming were read from the DNA. This table has about 120,000 clones, approximately 90% appearing once. Germline CDR1 reads SGHRS; CDR2 reads YFSETQ. The CDR3 length is 15 residues. The V end was cut by 7 bases, the J end by 3 bases, with 17 bases between.

This sequence was found in a human donor with active COVID-19. The donor label of this sample is uncertain. The chain uses TRBV5-1 and TRBJ2-1; a weak D match, TRBD2 (6 bases). Sequences were obtained from peripheral blood. The CDR3 DNA is TGCGCCAGCGGACGAGGGGACTTGGGCTACAATGAGCAGTTCTTC. This codes for CASGRGDLGYNEQFF. Using reference TRBV5-1 and TRBJ2-1 for the parts outside the CDR3, the full variable domain is KAGVTQTPRYLIKTRGQQVTLSCSPISGHRSVSWYQQTPGQGLQFLFEYFSETQRNKGNFPGRFSGRQFSNSRSEMNVSTLELGDSALYLCASGRGDLGYNEQFFGPGTRLTVL.